There are a few counts of the clone carrying this T cell receptor (beta chain). Its antigen is unidentified. CDR1 is DFQATT, CDR2 SNEGSKA, per germline (reference sequence). This CDR3 spans 11 amino acids. The ends lost 8 bases at V and 6 bases at J; junction bases unmatched: 5. The data are from a study of response to subunit inactivated influenza vaccine. Study-wide results and caveats: The study's authors posited that every seasonal influenza vaccination enlists few new T cells.

TCRdb passed the RT-PCR reads through MiXCR, listing each CDR3 protein once. The sample includes some 300,000 distinct CDR3 sequences, about 20% seen only once; the top ten take about 9.3%. The TCR was taken from a man aged 50 to 69 who received an inactivated influenza vaccine. The chain joins TRBV20-1 to TRBJ2-3, with 7 bases matching TRBD1. Sequences were derived from PBMCs from blood, sampled approximately 20 months after vaccination. The CDR3 coding sequence is TGCAGTACAGACAGGGTCGATACGCAGTATTTT. Translation gives CSTDRVDTQYF.